Following are 18 T cell receptor beta chains from one sample sequenced in a study of blood T cell repertoires in COVID-19. The method was immunoSEQ multiplex PCR; TCRdb's version includes in-frame clones alone and lacks a portion of them. The sample has fewer than 300,000 clones; approximately 85% are singletons. Sequencing was carried out using PBMCs or T cells enriched from blood (not recorded which). The receptors shown here come from a woman aged 25 to 39 who had recovered from COVID-19.

This clone occurred once. The chain links TRBV7-9 to TRBJ1-2, with 7 nucleotides matching TRBD1. Germline CDR1 SEHNR, CDR2 FQNEAQ (reference sequence). This CDR3 is built from 13 residues. Trimming took 5 bases from V and 2 from J; bases not matched to a gene: 2. DNA for the CDR3: TGTGCCAGCAGCCAGACAGGGAACTATGGCTACACCTTC. Protein product: CASSQTGNYGYTF.

CDR3 bases: TGTGCCAGCAGCCGTGGACAGGGCAATCAGCCCCAGCATTTT. This codes for CASSRGQGNQPQHF. The chain is built from TRBV3-1 (or the pseudogene TRBV3-2) and TRBJ1-5, with TRBD1 identical over 7 bases. The germline CDR1 and CDR2 sequences are LGHDT and YNNKEL (reference sequence). V shed 4 bases and J 2 bases; nucleotides not matched to a gene: 2. The CDR3 loop spans 14 amino acids.

The J gene is TRBJ1-5, the V gene TRBV28; 10 bases fit TRBD1. The CDR3 is 15 amino acids. V shed 6 bases and J 4 bases; nucleotides not matched to a gene: 6. Per the germline V gene, CDR1 is MDHEN and CDR2 is SYDVKM. The CDR3 protein is CASSSGQGVNQPQHF. CDR3 sequence (DNA): TGTGCCAGCAGCTCTGGACAGGGGGTAAATCAGCCCCAGCATTTT.

CDR3 DNA sequence: TGTGCCAGCAGCCCCGGGGGGTGGAATCAGCCCCAGCATTTT. It yields the protein CASSPGGWNQPQHF. The chain joins TRBV3-1 (or the pseudogene TRBV3-2) to TRBJ1-5; tentatively, D is TRBD1 (5 bases). Trimming removed 4 bases from V and 4 bases from J, with 11 bases in between. Germline lookup yields CDR1 LGHDT and CDR2 YNNKEL (reference sequence). The CDR3 runs 14 residues.

The chain joins TRBV7-4 to TRBJ2-7, with a possible D match to TRBD1 (6 bases). Per the germline V gene, CDR1 is SGHVT and CDR2 is SQSDAQ. This CDR3 region has 15 residues. The V end was cut by 2 bases, the J end by 2 bases, with 13 bases between. The CDR3 is CASSLYKDSTYEQYF. Written as DNA, the CDR3 is TGTGCCAGCAGCTTATATAAGGACAGCACCTACGAGCAGTACTTC.

This sequence joins TRBV2 and TRBJ1-3; D is undetermined. Germline loops: CDR1 SNHLY, CDR2 FYNNEI. V was trimmed by 3 bases and J by 1 base, leaving 7 bases between them. This CDR3 is 14 amino acids long. DNA for the CDR3: TGTGCCAGCAGTGAGGAGGGATCTGGAAACACCATATATTTT. Protein sequence: CASSEEGSGNTIYF.

This CDR3 is CATSGSGFSNQPQHF. DNA for the CDR3: TGTGCCACCAGTGGGAGCGGGTTCAGCAATCAGCCCCAGCATTTT. The chain links TRBV24-1 to TRBJ1-5, with unresolved D. The CDR3 totals 15 residues. The germline V gene encodes CDR1 KGHDR and CDR2 SFDVKD. V lost 5 bases, J lost 1 base, and 11 bases lay in between.

The chain couples TRBV19 to TRBJ2-1; 9 bases agree with TRBD2. With V trimmed by 3 bases and J by 6 bases, 6 bases remained unmatched. The CDR3 totals 15 residues. Germline V gives CDR1 LNHDA, CDR2 SQIVND (reference sequence). The CDR3 DNA follows: TGTGCCAGTAGTATCAGCGGGGGGAGTGGCAATGAGCAGTTCTTC. This codes for CASSISGGSGNEQFF.

The genes are TRBV13 and TRBJ1-1; 8 nucleotides agree with TRBD1. Germline V lookup: CDR1 PRHDT, CDR2 FYEKMQ (reference sequence). The V segment lost 8 bases and the J segment 1 base; nucleotides outside the gene matches: 3. The length of the CDR3 is 13 residues. The CDR3 DNA reads TGTGCCAGCTGGGACAGGACGAACACTGAAGCTTTCTTT. It yields the protein CASWDRTNTEAFF. Drawing the rest from reference TRBV13 and TRBJ1-1, the complete variable domain is AAGVIQSPRHLIKEKRETATLKCYPIPRHDTVYWYQQGPGQDPQFLISFYEKMQSDKGSIPDRFSAQQFSDYHSELNMSSLELGDSALYFCASWDRTNTEAFFGQGTRLTVV.

The chain couples TRBV19 to TRBJ1-2, with unresolved D. The germline gives CDR1 LNHDA, CDR2 SQIVND (reference sequence). V gave up 6 bases and J gave up 4 bases, with 15 bases separating them. The CDR3 covers 14 residues. The CDR3 loop reads CASSENGEVYGYTF. The CDR3, as DNA: TGTGCCAGTAGCGAAAACGGGGAGGTCTATGGCTACACCTTC.

V is TRBV19 and J is TRBJ2-5, with TRBD1 matching 10 bases. The length of the CDR3 is 14 residues. Germline V lookup: CDR1 LNHDA, CDR2 SQIVND (reference sequence). Trimming removed 5 bases from V and 4 bases from J; junction bases left unmatched: 4. The CDR3 sequence: CASSPRQGAETQYF. The CDR3 DNA reads TGTGCCAGTAGTCCCAGACAGGGGGCAGAGACCCAGTACTTC.

The gene calls are TRBV29-1 and TRBJ2-7; no clear D gene. Trimming pared 5 bases from V and 1 base from J, leaving 6 bases between. CDR3 length: 11 amino acids. From germline, CDR1 is SQVTM and CDR2 ANQGSEA. This CDR3 reads CSVLRSYEQYF. CDR3 DNA sequence: TGCAGCGTTCTTCGGTCCTACGAGCAGTACTTC.

The chain carries TRBV6-6 and TRBJ2-1, with 11 bases identical to TRBD2. V shed 5 bases, J shed 4 bases, and the junction held 10 bases outside the gene matches. The length of the CDR3 is 17 residues. Germline CDR1 and CDR2: MNHNY and SVGAGI (reference sequence). In nucleotides, the CDR3 is TGTGCCAGCAGTCATGCATCGGGACTAGCGGCGTACAATGAGCAGTTCTTC. Translation: CASSHASGLAAYNEQFF.

V is TRBV13 and J is TRBJ2-2; weak D call: TRBD1 (6 bases). The CDR3 is made up of 16 amino acids. CDR1 and CDR2 from the germline V gene are PRHDT and FYEKMQ (reference sequence). V lost 7 bases and J 0 bases, leaving 15 bases between the germline ends. The CDR3 loop reads CASTSMGTTNTGELFF. CDR3 nucleotides: TGTGCCAGCACCTCAATGGGGACAACGAACACCGGGGAGCTGTTTTTT.

The chain links TRBV5-8 to TRBJ1-2; D gene ambiguous. CDR1 is SGHTS and CDR2 is YDEGEE in the germline V gene. The CDR3 totals 15 residues. Trimming pared 6 bases from V and 1 base from J, leaving 16 bases between. The DNA of the CDR3 is TGTGCCAGCACCGAAAGGGAGGGTTTTAACTATGGCTACACCTTC. Translated: CASTEREGFNYGYTF.

The V and J genes are TRBV24-1 and TRBJ2-1; 7 nucleotides line up with TRBD2. The CDR3 spans 17 residues. The germline CDR1 and CDR2 sequences are KGHDR and SFDVKD. V lost 0 bases and J lost 7; bases outside the gene matches: 11. CDR3 nucleotides: TGTGCCACCAGTGATTTGCCCTCAGCGGGACCTACAAATGAGCAGTTCTTC. It translates to CATSDLPSAGPTNEQFF.

This chain joins TRBV9 and TRBJ1-1; maybe TRBD1 (6 bases). This CDR3 region has 15 residues. The V gene lost 0 bases and the J gene lost 1 base, with 10 bases spanning the gap. Germline V gives CDR1 SGDLS, CDR2 YYNGEE. CDR3 sequence: CASSVADRTNTEAFF. The CDR3, as DNA: TGTGCCAGCAGCGTAGCCGACAGGACGAACACTGAAGCTTTCTTT.

CDR3 in amino acids: CASSSGSYGYTF. The DNA of the CDR3 is TGTGCCAGCAGCTCAGGGTCATACGGCTACACCTTC. The rearrangement uses TRBV7-9 and TRBJ1-2; possibly TRBD1 for D (5 bases). Germline V gene sequence: CDR1 SEHNR, CDR2 FQNEAQ (reference sequence). The ends were cut back, 4 bases at V and 8 bases at J, with 11 bases in the middle. The CDR3 consists of 12 residues. Variable domain in full (rest from reference TRBV7-9 and TRBJ1-2): DTGVSQNPRHKITKRGQNVTFRCDPISEHNRLYWYRQTLGQGPEFLTYFQNEAQLEKSRLLSDRFSAERPKGSFSTLEIQRTEQGDSAMYLCASSSGSYGYTFGSGTRLTVV.